A selection of T cell receptor beta chains follows, all from one sample in a study of blood T cell repertoires in COVID-19. TCRdb's table, derived via immunoSEQ multiplex PCR, lists solely in-frame clones and lacks some. Among about 170,000 clones listed, roughly 87% were seen once. Sequencing used PBMCs or T cells enriched from blood (not recorded which). Receptors originate from a human donor with acute COVID-19. The donor label of this sample is uncertain. Both conserved end residues are part of each CDR3.

>TRBV9|TRBJ2-3
CASSGGLSLDTQYF
>TRBV7-2|TRBJ2-1
CASSLVAGAYNEQFF
>TRBV7-2|TRBJ1-1
CASSPNRDTEAFF
>TRBV30|TRBJ1-2
CAWSVPRGFGYGYTF
>TRBV24-1|TRBJ2-7
CATQGSSYEQYF
>TRBV10-1|TRBJ2-7
CASSDGRVSSYEQYF
>TRBV24-1|TRBJ2-2
CATRTGSQGGELFF
>TRBV5-5|TRBJ1-3
CASSLGQTSGNTIYF
>TRBV18|TRBJ2-5
CASSPSQGGETQYF
>TRBV6-6|TRBJ2-1
CASSPLDRVGNEQFF
>TRBV19|TRBJ1-2
CASHRTGGAGYGYTF
>TRBV4-3|TRBJ2-2
CASSQARSSGTGELFF
>TRBV7-2|TRBJ2-3
CASSLGGGPRYTQYF
>TRBV5-1|TRBJ2-3
CASSLPGESTDTQYF
>TRBV7-9|TRBJ2-7
CASSLGGFSYEQYF
>TRBV10-3|TRBJ1-1
CAISSHRVEVNTEAFF
>TRBV5-5|TRBJ1-6
CASSLGASPLHF
>TRBV21-1|TRBJ1-6
CASSSSQGEGDNSPLHF
>TRBV19|TRBJ1-3
CATHRRDSGNTIYF
>TRBV5-1|TRBJ1-1
CASRRLPVTEAFF
>TRBV4-2|TRBJ2-7
CASSQDGSGGENREQYF
>TRBV4-3|TRBJ2-7
CASSRQTRTGDEQYF
>TRBV11-1|TRBJ2-7
CASSFLQGARNEQYF
>TRBV4-1|TRBJ1-4
CASSRTGQGSLEKLFF
>TRBV12-3/TRBV12-4|TRBJ2-7
CASSLKGDSEQYF
>TRBV7-9|TRBJ1-3
CASSGSAGAGNTIYF
>TRBV19|TRBJ2-3
CASSLGTGYTDTQYF
>TRBV3-1/TRBV3-2|TRBJ2-1
CASSQADLGPFF
>TRBV28|TRBJ2-2
CASSSTGGVGTGELFF
>TRBV30|TRBJ1-1
CAWSRGTEAFF
>TRBV19|TRBJ1-3
CASRAQSPGQGSGNTIYF
>TRBV6-5|TRBJ1-5
CASSYQGSGEPQHF
>TRBV5-6|TRBJ2-7
CASSLGRGEQYF
>TRBV5-1|TRBJ1-1
CASSYQEGSNTEAFF
>TRBV18|TRBJ1-1
CASSLQFRDRLEAFF
>TRBV9|TRBJ2-3
CASSFPTSGVTDTQYF
>TRBV2|TRBJ2-1
CASSLRQGARNEQFF
>TRBV5-6|TRBJ1-2
CASQLGSNYGYTF
>TRBV2|TRBJ1-2
CASSEGGTNYGYTF
>TRBV24-1|TRBJ2-5
CATSDLSGTAVETQYF
>TRBV28|TRBJ1-1
CASSSRGNTEAFF
>TRBV12-3/TRBV12-4|TRBJ1-2
CASSYTAFYGYTF
>TRBV2|TRBJ2-3
CASCGQGSDTDTQYF
>TRBV12-5|TRBJ2-4
CASGPPSGGPGNIQYF
>TRBV19|TRBJ1-6
CATTPGTGVNSPLHF
>TRBV29-1|TRBJ2-3
CSVEPTDTQYF
>TRBV7-2|TRBJ1-2
CASSRVGGNYGYTF
>TRBV18|TRBJ1-1
CASSPGTGGTEAFF
>TRBV2|TRBJ2-1
CASRGGDNEQFF
>TRBV14|TRBJ2-3
CASSQQQATDTQYF
>TRBV5-8|TRBJ2-7
CASSLVFRLSYEQYF
>TRBV7-6|TRBJ2-1
CASSLEFRAQFF
>TRBV28|TRBJ1-2
CASSLRQGAGGYTF
>TRBV6-5|TRBJ2-7
CASRSSGTGSDEQYF
>TRBV5-4|TRBJ2-7
CASSVWDRAAYEQYF
>TRBV6-1|TRBJ2-5
CASSEAGRGRPLETQYF
>TRBV3-1/TRBV3-2|TRBJ2-7
CASSDSSYEQYF
>TRBV3-1/TRBV3-2|TRBJ2-7
CASSHSGGAIEQYF
>TRBV7-3|TRBJ2-7
CASSPQGGTSYEQYF